This is a list of T cell receptor beta chains from one sample in a study of shared clonotypes between healthy human individuals. The repertoire was sequenced with immunoSEQ multiplex PCR; TCRdb's copy has only in-frame clones and lacks some. Of millions of clones detected, 90% to 95% appear once; the ten largest clones hold roughly 0.13%. The sample taken for sequencing was naive CD4+ T cells sorted from blood. These TCRs come from a man between 18 and 29 years old in good health. Each CDR3 is given with its conserved first and last residue. D genes are given only for firm matches. Not all rows give a size; the values are once, few, many and, for expanded clones, a class.

j_call v_call d_call clone_size cdr3_aa cdr3_nt
TRBJ2-6 TRBV7-2 TRBD2 - CASSPIAGESGANVLTF TGTGCCAGCAGCCCCATAGCGGGAGAGTCTGGGGCCAACGTCCTGACTTTC
TRBJ1-6 TRBV28 - - CASSPRLGNSPLHF TGTGCCAGCAGTCCCCGACTAGGGAATTCACCCCTCCACTTT
TRBJ2-4 TRBV19 - - CASSLGPKGNIQYF TGTGCCAGTAGTCTGGGTCCGAAAGGGAACATTCAGTACTTC
TRBJ1-5 TRBV6-4 TRBD1 once CASSGRTGQGWNQPQHF TGTGCCAGCAGTGGAAGGACAGGGCAGGGGTGGAATCAGCCCCAGCATTTT
TRBJ2-7 TRBV6-6 TRBD1 - CASSYGRGFYEQYF TGTGCCAGCAGTTACGGCAGGGGGTTCTACGAGCAGTACTTC
TRBJ1-2 TRBV28 - - CASRAGGGYGYTF TGTGCCAGCAGAGCGGGGGGCGGCTATGGCTACACCTTC
TRBJ1-6 TRBV2 - - CASSETGIGSPLHF TGTGCCAGCAGTGAAACAGGGATTGGTTCACCCCTCCACTTT
TRBJ2-1 TRBV15 TRBD1 - CATSRVQGFINEQFF TGTGCCACCAGCAGAGTACAGGGGTTCATAAATGAGCAGTTCTTC
TRBJ2-5 TRBV7-8 - - CASSLAPGGIQETQYF TGTGCCAGCAGCTTAGCGCCAGGAGGGATCCAAGAGACCCAGTACTTC
TRBJ2-7 TRBV4-3 - - CASSQEFQGSSYEQYF TGCGCCAGCAGCCAAGAATTTCAGGGGAGCTCCTACGAGCAGTACTTC
TRBJ1-4 TRBV13 - - CASSRFGPTNEKLFF TGTGCCAGCAGCCGGTTCGGGCCAACTAATGAAAAACTGTTTTTT
TRBJ2-5 TRBV4-1 - - CASSPTLRETQYF TGCGCCAGCAGCCCCACCCTCCGGGAGACCCAGTACTTC
TRBJ1-1 TRBV6-5 TRBD1 - CASSQGAAAFF TGTGCCAGCAGCCAGGGGGCGGCAGCTTTCTTT
TRBJ2-5 TRBV14 - once CASSQDLRETQYF TGTGCCAGCAGCCAAGACCTCCGGGAGACCCAGTACTTC